This T cell receptor beta chain emerged from a study of blood T cell repertoires in COVID-19 (TCRdb year 2020). Context from the whole study: Samples covering the acute and convalescent phases of COVID-19 were provided by collaborators in the United States, Italy and Spain. The prospective study material was composed of cDNA or gDNA derived from T cells, B-cell-depleted T cells, or PBMCs. Subjects who had been exposed to COVID-19, were actively infected with it, or had recovered from it provided the deeply sampled blood TCRbeta repertoires that made up the dataset. A freely available public database, intended as a resource for researchers studying the immune response to SARS-CoV-2, is where the repertoires were released. Sample metadata almost always included a de-identified subject ID, COVID-19 status, age in years and sex. HLA class I and class II types, where available, came from metadata supplied by the sample provider rather than from assay-based typing. Samples came from the ongoing ImmuneRACE study (first 160 participants) plus 1,254 subjects from 6 global collaborators. The research as a whole found: Clinical and demographic metadata were provided uncurated, with the amount varying by source and participant.

The immunoSEQ Assay, a bias-controlled multiplex PCR, was used to amplify TCRbeta CDR3 regions from genomic DNA. Regarding the original processing steps: The number of nucleated cells in each sample was estimated from the amplification of reference gene primers within the assay. To quantify the absolute abundance of each unique TCRbeta CDR3 rearrangement, sequence reads were collapsed and filtered. Productive Simpson clonality was computed per sample as the square root of Simpson's diversity index over productive rearrangements. In its TCRdb copy, this immuneACCESS table keeps in-frame sequences only and misses some clones. Where compared with another copy, unresolved V genes explain less than half of these, and the others have no known cause. That table gives V, J and clone size, and the DNA gave D and trimming. In this sample the table shows approximately 150,000 clones, almost 85% of which occur a single time. Of the sample, less than 3.5% is held by the ten largest clones.

At one collaborating source in Seattle, patients were enrolled during active infection and were followed longitudinally through the course of disease. Collaborating institutions collected whole blood in K2EDTA tubes following their own protocols. For TCRbeta analysis, collaborator samples were shipped as frozen whole blood, as isolated PBMCs, or as DNA extracted from either sample type. Remarks on this clone: Its antigen specificity is not known. The sample holds no much larger clone one base away, and base qualities are not on file.

CDR1 and CDR2 are drawn from the germline V gene: MNHEY, SVGEGT. The CDR3 has 17 amino acids, counting the end cysteine and phenylalanine. Of the read, only the CDR3 DNA is kept; its 51 bases are in frame from base 1. V loses 0 bases at its end and J loses 2 bases; junction bases beyond the gene matches: 5. The source is a woman over 75 with COVID-19, enrolled during active disease. Sequenced: peripheral blood. The V and J genes are TRBV6-2 or TRBV6-3 and TRBJ2-1, with 9 bases in between that match TRBD2. The nucleotide sequence reads TGTGCCAGCAGTTACTCGGTCGGCGGGGGGGCCTACAATGAGCAGTTCTTC. Its translation is CASSYSVGGGAYNEQFF.